This T cell receptor (beta chain) comes out of a study of CD8 T cells in ankylosing spondylitis. Broader study findings: Characteristic, it appeared, of ankylosing spondylitis blood was a TCR beta motif of roughly 8 highly homologous variants. Reports of some motif variants in reactive arthritis synovial fluid and blood predate this one. Reportedly, significant enrichment of disease-linked clones occurred in matched ankylosing spondylitis synovial fluid.

The junction had 5 bases not matched to a gene; V was cut back by 6 bases and J by 6 bases. Germline V gene lookup returns CDR1 DFQATT and CDR2 SNEGSKA (reference sequence). CDR3 length: 13 residues. Worth noting for this clonotype: Its specificity is unknown.

TCRdb redid the calling of the 5' RACE reads with MiXCR, one entry per CDR3 protein. The sample holds hundreds of thousands of distinct CDR3 sequences, about a quarter seen once. Material for sequencing was blood, either unsorted or a sorted T cell fraction (not recorded which). The chain recombines TRBV20-1 with TRBJ2-2; 9 bases match TRBD1. The clonotype comes from a male donor with ankylosing spondylitis or in good health (not recorded which). CDR3 amino acids: CSARRQGAGELFF. The CDR3 coding sequence is TGCAGTGCGAGAAGACAGGGGGCCGGGGAGCTGTTTTTT.